The clone carrying this T cell receptor (beta chain) was counted many times. Its antigen remains unidentified. The data originate from a study of shared clonotypes between healthy human individuals. TCRdb keeps only in-frame clones here, not all; method: immunoSEQ multiplex PCR. The sample has about 1.1 million clones, approximately 80% seen once. The V gene's germline CDR1 is SGHDT and CDR2 YYEEEE. This CDR3 spans 12 amino acids. V was shortened by 4 bases and J by 8 bases, with 10 bases between the two germline ends. Overall study findings and caveats: For naive CD4 cells, roughly 4.6% of clonotypes were shared across several donors. A reduction in generation probabilities was seen for non-shared clonotypes relative to those shared by all four donors.

This rearrangement joins TRBV5-6 to TRBJ2-1; D is unclear. The receptor's source is a man in his late teens or twenties in good health. Some clones in this sample may be carry-over from other donors' samples. Sequencing input: memory CD4+ T cells from PBMCs. Subset of the sample: CD45RA-negative fraction. The CDR3 spells CASSASEYEQFF. CDR3 bases: TGTGCCAGCAGCGCCTCGGAGTATGAGCAGTTCTTC. Based on the CDR3 plus reference TRBV5-6 and TRBJ2-1, the full variable domain is DAGVTQSPTHLIKTRGQQVTLRCSPKSGHDTVSWYQQALGQGPQFIFQYYEEEERQRGNFPDRFSGHQFPNYSSELNVNALLLGDSALYLCASSASEYEQFFGPGTRLTVL.